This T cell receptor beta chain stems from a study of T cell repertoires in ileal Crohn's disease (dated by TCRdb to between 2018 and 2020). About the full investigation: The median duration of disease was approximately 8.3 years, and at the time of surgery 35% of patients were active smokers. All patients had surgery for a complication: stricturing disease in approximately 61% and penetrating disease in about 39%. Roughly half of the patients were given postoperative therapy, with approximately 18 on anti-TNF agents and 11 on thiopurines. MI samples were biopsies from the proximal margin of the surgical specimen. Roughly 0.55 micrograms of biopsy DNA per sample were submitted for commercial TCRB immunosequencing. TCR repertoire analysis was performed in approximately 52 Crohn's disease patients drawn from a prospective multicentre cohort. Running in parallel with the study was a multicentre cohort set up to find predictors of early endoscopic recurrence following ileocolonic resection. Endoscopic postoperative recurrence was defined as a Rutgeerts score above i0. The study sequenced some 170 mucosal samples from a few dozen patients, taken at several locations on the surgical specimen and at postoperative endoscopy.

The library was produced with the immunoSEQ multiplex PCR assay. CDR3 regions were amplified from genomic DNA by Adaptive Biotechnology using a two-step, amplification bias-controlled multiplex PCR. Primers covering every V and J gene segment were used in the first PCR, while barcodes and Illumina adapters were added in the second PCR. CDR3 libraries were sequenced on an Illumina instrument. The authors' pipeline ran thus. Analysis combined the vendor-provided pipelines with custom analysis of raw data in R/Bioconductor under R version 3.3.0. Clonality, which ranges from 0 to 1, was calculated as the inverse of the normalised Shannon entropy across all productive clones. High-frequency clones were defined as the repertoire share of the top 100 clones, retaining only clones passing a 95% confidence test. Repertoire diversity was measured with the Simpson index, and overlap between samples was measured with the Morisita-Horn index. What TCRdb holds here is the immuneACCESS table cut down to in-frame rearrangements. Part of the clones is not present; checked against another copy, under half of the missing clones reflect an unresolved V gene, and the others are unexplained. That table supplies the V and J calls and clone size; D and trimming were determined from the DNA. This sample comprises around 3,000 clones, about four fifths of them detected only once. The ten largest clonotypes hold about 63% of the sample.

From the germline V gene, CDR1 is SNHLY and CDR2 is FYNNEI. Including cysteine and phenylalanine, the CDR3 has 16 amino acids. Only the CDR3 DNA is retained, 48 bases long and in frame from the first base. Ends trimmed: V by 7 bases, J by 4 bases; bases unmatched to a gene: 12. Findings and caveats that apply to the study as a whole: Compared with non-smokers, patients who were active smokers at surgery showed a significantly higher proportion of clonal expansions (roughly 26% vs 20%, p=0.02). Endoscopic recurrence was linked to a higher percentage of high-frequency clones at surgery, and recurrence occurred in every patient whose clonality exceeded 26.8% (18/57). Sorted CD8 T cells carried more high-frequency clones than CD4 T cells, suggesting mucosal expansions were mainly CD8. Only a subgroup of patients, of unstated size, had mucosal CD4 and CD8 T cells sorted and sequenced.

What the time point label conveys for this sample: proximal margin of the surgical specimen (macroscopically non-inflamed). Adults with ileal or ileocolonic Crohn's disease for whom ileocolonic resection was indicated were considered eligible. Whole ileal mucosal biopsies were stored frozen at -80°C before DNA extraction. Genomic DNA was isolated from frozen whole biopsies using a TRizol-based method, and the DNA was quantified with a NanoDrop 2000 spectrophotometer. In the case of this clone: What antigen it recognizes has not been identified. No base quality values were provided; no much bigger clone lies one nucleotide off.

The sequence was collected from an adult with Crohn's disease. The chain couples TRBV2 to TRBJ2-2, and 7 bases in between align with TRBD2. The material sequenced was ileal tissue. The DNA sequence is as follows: TGTGCCAGCACCGAGGAGCTAGCGGACCCCACCGGGGAGCTGTTTTTT. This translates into CASTEELADPTGELFF.